This TCR beta chain was sequenced during a study of T cell repertoires in cytomegalovirus infection. Across the whole study: Recently identified HLA-C-restricted and well-studied HLA-B-restricted CMV epitopes were used. Shared public TCR beta signatures pointed to both CMV infection and a matching HLA type. Points from the study as a whole: In two of eight donors, the top clonotype was HLA-C-restricted CMV-specific. Carriers of CMV plus the relevant HLA were identified by cumulative public TCR beta family frequency.

This clonotype turned up a few times. Its specificity is unknown. V was trimmed by 3 bases and J by 2 bases, leaving 7 bases between them. The germline CDR1 and CDR2 sequences are LNHDA and SQIVND (reference sequence). The length of the CDR3 is 13 residues. TCRdb analysed the reads with MiXCR anew, one entry per CDR3 protein. The data show about 150,000 distinct CDR3 sequences, more than 25% seen once. This chain connects TRBV19 to TRBJ1-1; D not certain. The receptor was isolated from a human donor in good health (CMV status not recorded). Some clones in this sample may be carry-over from other donors' samples. The source was CD8+ T cells from cultured PBMCs, collected from culture after CMV antigen stimulation. The CDR3 reads CASSIFGNTEAFF. For the CDR3, the DNA is TGTGCCAGTAGTATCTTTGGCAACACTGAAGCTTTCTTT.